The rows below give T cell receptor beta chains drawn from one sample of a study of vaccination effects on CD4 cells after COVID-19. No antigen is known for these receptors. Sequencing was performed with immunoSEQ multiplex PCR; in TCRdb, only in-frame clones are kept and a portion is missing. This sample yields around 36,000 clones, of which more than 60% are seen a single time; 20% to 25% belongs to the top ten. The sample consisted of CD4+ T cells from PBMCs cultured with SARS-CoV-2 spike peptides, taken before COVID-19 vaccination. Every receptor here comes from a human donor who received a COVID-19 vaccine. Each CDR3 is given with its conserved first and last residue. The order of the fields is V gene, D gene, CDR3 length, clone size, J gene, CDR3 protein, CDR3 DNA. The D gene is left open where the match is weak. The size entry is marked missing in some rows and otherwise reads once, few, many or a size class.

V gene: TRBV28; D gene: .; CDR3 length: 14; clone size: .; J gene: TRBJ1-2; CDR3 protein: CASSLSSKLGGYTF; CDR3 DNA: TGTGCCAGCAGTCTATCGAGTAAATTGGGTGGCTACACCTTC
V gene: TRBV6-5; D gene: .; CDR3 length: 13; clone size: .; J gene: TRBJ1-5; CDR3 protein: CASCDKGNQPQHF; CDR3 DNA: TGTGCCAGCTGCGACAAGGGCAATCAGCCCCAGCATTTT
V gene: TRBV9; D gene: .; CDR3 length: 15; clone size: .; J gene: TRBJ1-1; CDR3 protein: CASSPSHALNTEAFF; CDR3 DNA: TGTGCCAGCAGCCCGAGCCACGCATTGAACACTGAAGCTTTCTTT
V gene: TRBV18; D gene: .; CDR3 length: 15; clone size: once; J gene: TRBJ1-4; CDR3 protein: CASSPAVRENEKLFF; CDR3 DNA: TGTGCCAGCTCACCGGCAGTGCGCGAAAATGAAAAACTGTTTTTT
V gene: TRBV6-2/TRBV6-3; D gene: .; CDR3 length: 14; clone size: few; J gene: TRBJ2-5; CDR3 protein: CASSYPDIQETQYF; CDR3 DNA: TGTGCCAGCAGTTACCCGGACATCCAAGAGACCCAGTACTTC
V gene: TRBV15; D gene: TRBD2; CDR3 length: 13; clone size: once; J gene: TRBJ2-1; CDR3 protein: CASAGVRGNEQFF; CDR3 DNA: TGTGCCAGCGCGGGAGTCCGGGGGAATGAGCAGTTCTTC
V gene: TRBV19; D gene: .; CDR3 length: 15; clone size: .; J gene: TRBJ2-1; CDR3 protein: CASSKNKASNNEQFF; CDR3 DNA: TGTGCCAGTAGTAAAAACAAAGCTAGTAACAATGAGCAGTTCTTC
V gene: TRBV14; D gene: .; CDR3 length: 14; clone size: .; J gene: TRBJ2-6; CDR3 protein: CASSQGARGIVLTF; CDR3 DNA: TGTGCCAGCAGCCAAGGGGCACGGGGGATCGTCCTGACTTTC
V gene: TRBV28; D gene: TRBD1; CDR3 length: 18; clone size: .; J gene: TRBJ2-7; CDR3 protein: CASSFRGGTWDRAYEQYF; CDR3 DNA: TGTGCCAGCAGTTTTAGGGGGGGGACTTGGGACAGGGCCTACGAGCAGTACTTC
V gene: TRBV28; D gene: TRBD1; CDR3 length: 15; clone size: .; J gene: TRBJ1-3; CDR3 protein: CASSHLGTGGNTIYF; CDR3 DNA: TGTGCCAGCAGTCATCTGGGGACAGGGGGAAACACCATATATTTT
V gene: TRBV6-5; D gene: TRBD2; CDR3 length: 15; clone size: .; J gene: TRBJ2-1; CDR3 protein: CASSYVTSGGGEQFF; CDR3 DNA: TGTGCCAGCAGTTACGTGACTAGCGGGGGAGGTGAGCAGTTCTTC
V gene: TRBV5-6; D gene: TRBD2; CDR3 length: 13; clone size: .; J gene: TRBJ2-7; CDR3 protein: CASTYGGAYEQYF; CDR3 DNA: TGTGCCAGCACCTACGGGGGGGCCTACGAGCAGTACTTC
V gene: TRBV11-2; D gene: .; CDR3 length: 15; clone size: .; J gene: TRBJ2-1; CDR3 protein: CASSLSLSSYNEQFF; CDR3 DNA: TGTGCCAGCAGCTTATCTCTGAGCTCCTACAATGAGCAGTTCTTC
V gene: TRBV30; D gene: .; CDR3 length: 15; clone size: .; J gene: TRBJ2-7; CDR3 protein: CAWRNRGSKGREQYF; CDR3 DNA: TGTGCCTGGCGGAATCGGGGCTCAAAAGGGCGCGAGCAGTACTTC
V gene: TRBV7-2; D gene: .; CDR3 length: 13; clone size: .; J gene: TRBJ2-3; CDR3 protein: CASSPGTPDTQYF; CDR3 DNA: TGTGCCAGCAGCCCCGGGACCCCGGATACGCAGTATTTT
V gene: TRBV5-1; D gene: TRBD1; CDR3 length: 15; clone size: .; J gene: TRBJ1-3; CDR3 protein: CASSEDRASGNTIYF; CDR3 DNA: TGCGCCAGCAGCGAGGACAGGGCCTCTGGAAACACCATATATTTT
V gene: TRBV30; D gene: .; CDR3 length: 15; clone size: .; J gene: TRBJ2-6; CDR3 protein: CAWSTDSLGANVLTF; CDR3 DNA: TGTGCCTGGAGCACCGACAGCCTTGGGGCCAACGTCCTGACTTTC
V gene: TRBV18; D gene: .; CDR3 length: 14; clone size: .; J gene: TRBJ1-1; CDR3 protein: CASSPPGPNTEAFF; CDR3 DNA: TGTGCCAGCTCACCCCCGGGACCCAACACTGAAGCTTTCTTT
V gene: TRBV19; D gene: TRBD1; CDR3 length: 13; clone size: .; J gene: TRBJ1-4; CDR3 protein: CASRDRVNEKLFF; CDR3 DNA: TGTGCCAGCCGGGACAGGGTGAATGAAAAACTGTTTTTT
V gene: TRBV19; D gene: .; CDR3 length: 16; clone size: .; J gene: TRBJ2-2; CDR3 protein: CASSTLRGGGTGELFF; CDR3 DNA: TGTGCCAGTAGCACCCTTCGAGGGGGAGGGACCGGGGAGCTGTTTTTT
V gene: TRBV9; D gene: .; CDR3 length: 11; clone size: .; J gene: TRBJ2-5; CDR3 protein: CASSTQETQYF; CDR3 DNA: TGTGCCAGCAGCACCCAAGAGACCCAGTACTTC
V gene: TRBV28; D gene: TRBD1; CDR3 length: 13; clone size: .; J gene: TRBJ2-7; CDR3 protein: CASRGQNSYEQYF; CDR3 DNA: TGTGCCAGCAGGGGACAGAATTCCTACGAGCAGTACTTC
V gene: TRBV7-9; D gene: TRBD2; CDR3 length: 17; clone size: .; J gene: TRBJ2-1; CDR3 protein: CASSLAGGLAGRNEQFF; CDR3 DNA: TGTGCCAGCAGCTTAGCGGGGGGACTAGCGGGAAGGAATGAGCAGTTCTTC
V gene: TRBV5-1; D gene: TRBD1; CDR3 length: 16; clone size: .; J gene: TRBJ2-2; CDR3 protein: CASSLGPGQGTGELFF; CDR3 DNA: TGCGCCAGCAGCTTGGGTCCGGGACAGGGGACCGGGGAGCTGTTTTTT
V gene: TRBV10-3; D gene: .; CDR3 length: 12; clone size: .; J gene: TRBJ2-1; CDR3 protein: CAISESRNEQFF; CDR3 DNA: TGTGCCATCAGTGAGTCTAGAAATGAGCAGTTCTTC
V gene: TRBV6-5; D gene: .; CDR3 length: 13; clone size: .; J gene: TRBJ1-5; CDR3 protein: CASSYHRDQPQHF; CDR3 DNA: TGTGCCAGCAGTTATCATAGGGATCAGCCCCAGCATTTT
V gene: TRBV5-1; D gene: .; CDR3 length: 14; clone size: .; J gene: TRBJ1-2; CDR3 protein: CASSVPGQNYGYTF; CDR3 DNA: TGCGCCAGCAGCGTGCCGGGCCAAAACTATGGCTACACCTTC
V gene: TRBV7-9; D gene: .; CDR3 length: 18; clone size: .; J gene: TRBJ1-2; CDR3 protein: CASSPQMPDRSGGYGYTF; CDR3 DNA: TGTGCCAGCAGCCCCCAAATGCCTGACAGGAGCGGCGGCTATGGCTACACCTTC
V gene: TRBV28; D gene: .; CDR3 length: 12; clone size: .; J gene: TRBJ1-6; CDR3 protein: CASSLRDSPLHF; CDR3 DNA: TGTGCCAGCAGTTTGAGGGACTCACCCCTCCACTTT
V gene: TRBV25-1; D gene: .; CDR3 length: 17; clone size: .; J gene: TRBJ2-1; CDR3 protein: CASSEGATGSSYNEQFF; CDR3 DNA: TGTGCCAGCAGTGAGGGGGCCACAGGGAGCTCCTACAATGAGCAGTTCTTC
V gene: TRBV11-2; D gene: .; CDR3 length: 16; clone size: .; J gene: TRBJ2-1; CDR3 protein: CASSPRDRGSYNEQFF; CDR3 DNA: TGTGCCAGCAGCCCAAGGGACCGAGGCTCCTACAATGAGCAGTTCTTC
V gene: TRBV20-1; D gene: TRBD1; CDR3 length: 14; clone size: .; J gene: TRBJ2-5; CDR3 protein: CSASTGTGRETQYF; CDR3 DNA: TGCAGTGCTAGTACGGGGACAGGGAGGGAGACCCAGTACTTC
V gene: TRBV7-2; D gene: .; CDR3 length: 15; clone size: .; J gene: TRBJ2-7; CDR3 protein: CASSLGRRMGYEQYF; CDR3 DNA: TGTGCCAGCAGCTTGGGACGCCGCATGGGATACGAGCAGTACTTC
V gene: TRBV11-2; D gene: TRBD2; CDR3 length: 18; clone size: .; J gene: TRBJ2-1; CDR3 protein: CASSLLREVQGRGNEQFF; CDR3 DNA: TGTGCCAGCAGCTTATTGCGGGAGGTGCAGGGTAGGGGCAATGAGCAGTTCTTC
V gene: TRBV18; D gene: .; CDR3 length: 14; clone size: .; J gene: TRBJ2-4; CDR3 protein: CASSPAGAKNIQYF; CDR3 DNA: TGTGCCAGCTCACCGGCGGGGGCCAAAAACATTCAGTACTTC
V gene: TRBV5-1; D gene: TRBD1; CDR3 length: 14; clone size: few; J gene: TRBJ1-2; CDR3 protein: CASSLGDREYGYTF; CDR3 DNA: TGCGCCAGCAGCTTGGGGGACAGGGAATATGGCTACACCTTC
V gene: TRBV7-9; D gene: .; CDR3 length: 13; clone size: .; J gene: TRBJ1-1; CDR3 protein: CASSTLLSTEAFF; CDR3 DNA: TGTGCCAGCAGCACTCTACTGAGTACTGAAGCTTTCTTT
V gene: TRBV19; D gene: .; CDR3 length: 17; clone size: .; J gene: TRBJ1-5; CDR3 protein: CASSPPGSRIGNQPQHF; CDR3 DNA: TGTGCCAGTAGTCCCCCGGGGAGCCGTATAGGCAATCAGCCCCAGCATTTT
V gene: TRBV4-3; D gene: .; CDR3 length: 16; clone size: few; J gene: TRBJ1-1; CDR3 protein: CASSQDQQDRRTEAFF; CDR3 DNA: TGCGCCAGCAGCCAAGATCAGCAGGACCGAAGGACTGAAGCTTTCTTT
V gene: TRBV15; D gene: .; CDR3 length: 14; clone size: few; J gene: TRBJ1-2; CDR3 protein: CATSRDWGNYGYTF; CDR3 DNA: TGTGCCACCAGCAGAGATTGGGGGAACTATGGCTACACCTTC
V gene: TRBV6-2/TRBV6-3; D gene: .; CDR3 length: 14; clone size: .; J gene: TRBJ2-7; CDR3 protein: CASSYSSGPYEQYF; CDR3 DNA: TGTGCCAGCAGTTACTCGTCAGGCCCCTACGAGCAGTACTTC
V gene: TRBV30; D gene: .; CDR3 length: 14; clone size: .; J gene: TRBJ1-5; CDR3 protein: CAWSVSGSNQPQHF; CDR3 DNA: TGTGCCTGGAGTGTCTCTGGGAGCAATCAGCCCCAGCATTTT
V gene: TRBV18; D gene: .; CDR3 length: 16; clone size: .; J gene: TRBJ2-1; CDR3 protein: CASSSNRDPATNEQFF; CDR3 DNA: TGTGCCAGCTCGTCAAACCGGGATCCGGCGACCAATGAGCAGTTCTTC